What follows are 18 T cell receptor beta chains derived from one specimen sequenced in a study of cytomegalovirus exposure and HLA in healthy donors. The PCR used 60 Vbeta and 13 Jbeta primers. Assay used: immunoSEQ multiplex PCR; TCRdb lists only in-frame clones, some missing. The sample consists of roughly 190,000 clones, roughly 82% of them appearing once. The sequenced sample was PBMCs. The receptors stem from a woman aged 45-65 years in good health and CMV-seropositive.

The rearrangement links TRBV12-5 to TRBJ2-1; 8 bases agree with TRBD1. V lost 1 base and J lost 2; bases outside the gene matches: 13. The CDR3 extends over 19 amino acids. Germline CDR1 and CDR2: LGHNT and FRNRAP. The CDR3 coding sequence is TGTGCTAGTGGTTTGGACCCAGGGGGCCTTAAACCCACCTACAATGAGCAGTTCTTC. Its translation: CASGLDPGGLKPTYNEQFF.

The chain carries TRBV14 and TRBJ2-3; D may be TRBD2 (5 bases). The CDR3 has 13 residues. Germline values: CDR1 SGHDN, CDR2 FVKESK. Trimming took 4 bases from V and 9 from J, leaving 14 bases between them. For the CDR3, the DNA is TGTGCCAGCAGCCTCCTTAGGGAGCGCACGCAGTATTTT. Amino acids: CASSLLRERTQYF.

This chain uses TRBV15 with TRBJ2-1; D may be TRBD1 (5 bases). CDR3 size: 19 residues. V was pared by 0 bases and J by 4 bases, with 22 bases between. CDR1 LNHNV and CDR2 YYDKDF come from the germline V gene (reference sequence). In nucleotides, the CDR3 is TGTGCCACCAGCAGAGATCTACGACAGACACGCGACCTTTACAATGAGCAGTTCTTC. This gives the protein CATSRDLRQTRDLYNEQFF.

The chain has TRBV5-1 and TRBJ2-2, with unresolved D. Deletions cut 4 bases from V and 2 bases from J, with 9 bases between. The CDR3 has 14 residues. CDR1 is SGHRS and CDR2 is YFSETQ in the germline V gene. The CDR3 DNA reads TGCGCCAGCAGCCCATACAGAAACACCGGGGAGCTGTTTTTT. It encodes CASSPYRNTGELFF.

V usage is TRBV4-1 and J usage is TRBJ1-3, with D unclear. This CDR3 spans 15 amino acids. Germline CDR1 is MGHRA and CDR2 is YSYEKL. The germline V and J ends were trimmed by 4 bases and 6 bases, with 16 bases remaining between them. CDR3 DNA sequence: TGCGCCAGCAGCCGCGGTTATGTAGACGAAAACACCATATATTTT. Translation: CASSRGYVDENTIYF.

The V and J genes are TRBV9 and TRBJ2-1; 11 nucleotides line up with TRBD1. CDR1 SGDLS and CDR2 YYNGEE come from the germline V gene. The CDR3 covers 15 residues. J lost 5 bases, V lost 6 bases, and 7 bases had no gene match. CDR3 sequence: CASTPDRGLNNEQFF. CDR3 coding DNA: TGTGCCAGCACCCCGGACAGGGGGCTGAACAATGAGCAGTTCTTC.

The chain carries TRBV11-2 and TRBJ2-1; D not resolved. Per the germline V gene, CDR1 is SGHAT and CDR2 is FQNNGV. V was clipped by 3 bases and J by 0 bases, with 6 bases between them. The CDR3 runs to 14 residues. The CDR3 here is CASSLVVSYNEQFF. The CDR3 region has the DNA TGTGCCAGCAGCTTGGTAGTCTCCTACAATGAGCAGTTCTTC.

The V and J genes are TRBV29-1 and TRBJ1-2, with no clear D. The V end lost 5 bases, the J end lost 0 bases, and 7 bases lay between the germline ends. In germline, CDR1 is SQVTM, CDR2 ANQGSEA. The CDR3 spans 12 residues. CDR3 DNA: TGCAGCGTTCAAGTAGCTAACTATGGCTACACCTTC. Protein: CSVQVANYGYTF.

This chain links TRBV2 with TRBJ2-1; 7 bases align to TRBD2. The trim removed 8 bases at V and 10 bases at J, leaving 14 bases unmatched. The length of the CDR3 is 14 residues. Germline loops: CDR1 SNHLY, CDR2 FYNNEI. CDR3 sequence: CASQTWEGLGEQFF. The CDR3 region has the DNA TGTGCCAGCCAAACTTGGGAGGGGCTAGGAGAGCAGTTCTTC. Full variable domain (missing parts from reference TRBV2 and TRBJ2-1): EPEVTQTPSHQVTQMGQEVILRCVPISNHLYFYWYRQILGQKVEFLVSFYNNEISEKSEIFDDQFSVERPDGSNFTLKIRSTKLEDSAMYFCASQTWEGLGEQFFGPGTRLTVL.

V and J are TRBV4-1 and TRBJ1-2, with a tentative D call TRBD1 (5 bases). Trimming removed 4 bases from V and 0 bases from J, with 15 bases in between. Germline CDR1 and CDR2: MGHRA and YSYEKL. The CDR3 consists of 16 residues. As DNA, the CDR3 is TGCGCCAGCAGCCCCTCCCGCGGGGCCCCTAACTATGGCTACACCTTC. This sequence encodes CASSPSRGAPNYGYTF.

The sample holds one count of this clone. The chain is built from TRBV28 and TRBJ1-5, with D unclear. Germline values: CDR1 MDHEN, CDR2 SYDVKM. This CDR3 region has 12 residues. Between the trimmed V and J ends, which lost 3 bases and 3 bases, there was a span of 3 bases. CDR3 residues: CASSLYNQPQHF. As DNA, the CDR3 is TGTGCCAGCAGTTTGTACAATCAGCCCCAGCATTTT.

The J gene is TRBJ2-7, the V gene TRBV7-2, with TRBD1 matching over 8 bases. The CDR3 extends over 14 amino acids. V shed 5 bases, J shed 4 bases, and the junction held 7 bases outside the gene matches. The germline V gene encodes CDR1 SGHTA and CDR2 FQGNSA. The CDR3 DNA reads TGTGCCAGCAGCCCTGACAGGGGTTGGTACGAGCAGTACTTC. Its translation is CASSPDRGWYEQYF.

The chain has TRBV7-8 and TRBJ2-1, with 11 nucleotides matching TRBD2. Germline CDR1 and CDR2: SGHVS and FQNEAQ. The CDR3 runs 16 residues. Trimming took 4 bases from V and 3 from J; bases not matched to a gene: 5. DNA of the CDR3: TGTGCCAGCAGCTCCCCGACTAGCGGGGACTACAATGAGCAGTTCTTC. This gives the protein CASSSPTSGDYNEQFF.

To note about this clone: An end of the junction differs from the germline gene, which may be a read error. The chain has TRBV7-9 and TRBJ1-2; 7 positions match TRBD1. CDR3 length equals 12 residues. The V gene's germline CDR1 is SEHNR and CDR2 FQNEAQ (reference sequence). In DNA, the CDR3 is TGTTCCAGCAGCCAGACAGGGTATGGCTACACCTTC. Protein: CSSSQTGYGYTF.

V gene TRBV10-3 combines with J gene TRBJ1-3, with TRBD1 identical over 7 bases. This CDR3 has 14 residues. Germline assignment: CDR1 ENHRY and CDR2 SYGVKD. Trimming removed 5 bases from V and 6 bases from J; junction bases left unmatched: 7. The CDR3 region has the DNA TGTGCCATCAGTCCCAGACAGGGAGAAAACACCATATATTTT. Its protein is CAISPRQGENTIYF.

This chain links TRBV11-2 with TRBJ1-3, with D possibly being TRBD1 (5 bases). The length of the CDR3 is 15 residues. The germline V gene encodes CDR1 SGHAT and CDR2 FQNNGV. V was pared by 2 bases and J by 3 bases, with 11 bases between. In DNA, the CDR3 is TGTGCCAGCAGCTTAATTCAGCAGGGTGGAAACACCATATATTTT. Amino acids: CASSLIQQGGNTIYF.

The chain recombines TRBV9 with TRBJ1-2, with TRBD1 matching 9 bases. Trimming removed 0 bases from V and 4 bases from J; junction bases left unmatched: 7. The CDR3 has 16 residues. Germline V gene data show CDR1 as SGDLS and CDR2 as YYNGEE. The CDR3 loop reads CASSVVAGQGSYGYTF. For the CDR3, the DNA is TGTGCCAGCAGCGTAGTGGCGGGACAGGGATCCTATGGCTACACCTTC.

The genes are TRBV19 and TRBJ1-2, with TRBD1 matching 7 bases. The CDR3 is 13 residues long. Germline V gene sequence: CDR1 LNHDA, CDR2 SQIVND (reference sequence). V shed 5 bases, J shed 7 bases, and the junction held 7 bases outside the gene matches. This CDR3 is CASSPTGWRGYTF. The CDR3 DNA reads as TGTGCCAGTAGTCCGACAGGGTGGCGTGGCTACACCTTC.